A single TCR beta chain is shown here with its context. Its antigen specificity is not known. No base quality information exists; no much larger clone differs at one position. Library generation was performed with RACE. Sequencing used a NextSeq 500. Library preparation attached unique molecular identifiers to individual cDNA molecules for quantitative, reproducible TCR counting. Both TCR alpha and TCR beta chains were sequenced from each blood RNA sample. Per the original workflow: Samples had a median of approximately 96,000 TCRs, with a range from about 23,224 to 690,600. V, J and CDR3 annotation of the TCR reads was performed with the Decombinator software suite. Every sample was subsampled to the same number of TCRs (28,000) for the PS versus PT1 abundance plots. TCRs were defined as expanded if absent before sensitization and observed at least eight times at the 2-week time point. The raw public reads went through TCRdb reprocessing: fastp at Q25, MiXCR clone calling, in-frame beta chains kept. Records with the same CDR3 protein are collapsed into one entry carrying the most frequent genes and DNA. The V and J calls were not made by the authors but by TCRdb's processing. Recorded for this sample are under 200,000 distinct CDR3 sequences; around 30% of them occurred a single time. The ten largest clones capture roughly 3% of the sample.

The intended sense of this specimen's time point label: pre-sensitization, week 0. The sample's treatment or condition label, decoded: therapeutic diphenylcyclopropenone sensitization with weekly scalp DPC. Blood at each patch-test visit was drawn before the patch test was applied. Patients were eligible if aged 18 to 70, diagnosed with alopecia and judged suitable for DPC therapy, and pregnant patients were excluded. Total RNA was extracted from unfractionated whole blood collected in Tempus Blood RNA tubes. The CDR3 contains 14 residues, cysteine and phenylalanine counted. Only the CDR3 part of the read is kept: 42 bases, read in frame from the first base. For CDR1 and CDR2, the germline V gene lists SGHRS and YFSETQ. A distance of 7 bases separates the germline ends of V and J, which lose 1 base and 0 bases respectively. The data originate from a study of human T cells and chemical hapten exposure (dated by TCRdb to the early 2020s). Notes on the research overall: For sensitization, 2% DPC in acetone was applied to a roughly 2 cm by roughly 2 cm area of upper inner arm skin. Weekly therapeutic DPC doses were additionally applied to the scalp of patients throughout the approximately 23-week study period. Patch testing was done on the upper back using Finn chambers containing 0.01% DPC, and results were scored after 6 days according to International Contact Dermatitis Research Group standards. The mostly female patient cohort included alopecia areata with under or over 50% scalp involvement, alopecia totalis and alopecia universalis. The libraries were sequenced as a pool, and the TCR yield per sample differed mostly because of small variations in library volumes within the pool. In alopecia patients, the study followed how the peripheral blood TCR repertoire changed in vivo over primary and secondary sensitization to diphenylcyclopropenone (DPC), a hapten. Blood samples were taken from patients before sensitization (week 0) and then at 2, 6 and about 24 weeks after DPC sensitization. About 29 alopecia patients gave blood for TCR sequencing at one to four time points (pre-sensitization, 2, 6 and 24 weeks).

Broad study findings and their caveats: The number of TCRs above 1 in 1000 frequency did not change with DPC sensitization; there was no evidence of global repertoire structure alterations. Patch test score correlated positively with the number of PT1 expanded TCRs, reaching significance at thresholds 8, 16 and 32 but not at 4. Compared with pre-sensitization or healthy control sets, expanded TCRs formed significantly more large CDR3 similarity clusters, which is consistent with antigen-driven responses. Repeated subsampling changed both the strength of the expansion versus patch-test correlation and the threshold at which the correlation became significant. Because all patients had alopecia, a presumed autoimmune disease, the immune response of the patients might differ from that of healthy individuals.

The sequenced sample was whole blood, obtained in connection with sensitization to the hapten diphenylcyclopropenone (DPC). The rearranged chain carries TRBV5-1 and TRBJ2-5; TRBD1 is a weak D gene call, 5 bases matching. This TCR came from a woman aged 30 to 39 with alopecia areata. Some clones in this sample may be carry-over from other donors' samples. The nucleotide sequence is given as TGCGCCAGCAGCTTGAAGGGGTACCAAGAGACCCAGTACTTC. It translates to CASSLKGYQETQYF.